The sequence of this T cell receptor beta chain was determined in a study of control samples from healthy donors and cancer patients. TCRdb keeps only in-frame clones here, not all; method: immunoSEQ multiplex PCR. The repertoire holds approximately 150,000 clones, almost 90% seen once, with around 1.6% in the top ten. CDR3 length: 14 residues. Deletions cut 4 bases from V and 1 base from J, with 10 bases between. The V gene's germline CDR1 is LNHDA and CDR2 SQIVND (reference sequence). The sequence was collected from a man in his late teens or twenties in good health. This chain uses TRBV19 with TRBJ1-1; tentative D call: TRBD1 (5 bases). The material sequenced was blood. The CDR3 DNA sequence: TGTGCCAGTAGTACGGACAAGTGGAACACTGAAGCTTTCTTT. Translated, it gives CASSTDKWNTEAFF.